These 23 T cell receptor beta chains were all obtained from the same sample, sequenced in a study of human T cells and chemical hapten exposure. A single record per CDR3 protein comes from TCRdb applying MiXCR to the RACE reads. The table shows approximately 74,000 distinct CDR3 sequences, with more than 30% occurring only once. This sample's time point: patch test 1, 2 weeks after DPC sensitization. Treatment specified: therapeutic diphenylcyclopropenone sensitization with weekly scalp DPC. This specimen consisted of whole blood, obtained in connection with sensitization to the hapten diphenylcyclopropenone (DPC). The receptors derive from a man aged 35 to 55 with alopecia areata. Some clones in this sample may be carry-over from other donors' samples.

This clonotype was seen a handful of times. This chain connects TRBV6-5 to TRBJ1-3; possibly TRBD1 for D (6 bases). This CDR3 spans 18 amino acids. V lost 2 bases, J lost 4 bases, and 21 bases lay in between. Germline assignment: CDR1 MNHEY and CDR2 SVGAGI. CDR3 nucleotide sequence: TGTGCCAGCAGTTACCCCTACATGACGGGGGCGCGGGGAAACACCATATATTTT. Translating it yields CASSYPYMTGARGNTIYF.

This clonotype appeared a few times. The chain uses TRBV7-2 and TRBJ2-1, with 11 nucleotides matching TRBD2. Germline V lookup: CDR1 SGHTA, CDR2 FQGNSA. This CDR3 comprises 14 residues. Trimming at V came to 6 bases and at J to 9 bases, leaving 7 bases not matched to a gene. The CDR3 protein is CASSPGLAVGEQFF. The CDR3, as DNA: TGTGCCAGCAGTCCGGGACTAGCGGTTGGTGAGCAGTTCTTC.

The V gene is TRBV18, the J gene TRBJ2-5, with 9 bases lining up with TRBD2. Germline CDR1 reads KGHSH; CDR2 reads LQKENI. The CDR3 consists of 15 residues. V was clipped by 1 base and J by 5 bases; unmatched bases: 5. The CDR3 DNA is TGTGCCAGCTCACCACGCGGGAGGGCCGGGGAGACCCAGTACTTC. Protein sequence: CASSPRGRAGETQYF.

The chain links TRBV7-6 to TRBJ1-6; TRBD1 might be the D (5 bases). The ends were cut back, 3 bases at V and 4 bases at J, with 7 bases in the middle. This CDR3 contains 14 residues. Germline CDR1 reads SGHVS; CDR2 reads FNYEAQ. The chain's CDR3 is CASSFDSYNSPLHF. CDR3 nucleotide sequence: TGTGCCAGCAGCTTTGACAGTTATAATTCACCCCTCCACTTT.

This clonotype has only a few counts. The CDR3 spells CSAETGNTIYF. CDR3 nucleotide sequence: TGCAGTGCGGAGACTGGAAACACCATATATTTT. The chain couples TRBV20-1 to TRBJ1-3; no clear D. The CDR3 has 11 amino acids. Trimming cost V 6 bases and J 2 bases, with 5 bases left between them. In germline, CDR1 is DFQATT, CDR2 SNEGSKA (reference sequence).

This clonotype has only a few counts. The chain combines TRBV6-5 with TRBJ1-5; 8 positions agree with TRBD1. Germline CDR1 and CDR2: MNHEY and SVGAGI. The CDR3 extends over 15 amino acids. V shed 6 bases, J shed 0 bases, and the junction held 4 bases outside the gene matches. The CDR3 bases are TGTGCCAGCAGCGAAGACAGGGGTAGCAATCAGCCCCAGCATTTT. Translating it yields CASSEDRGSNQPQHF.

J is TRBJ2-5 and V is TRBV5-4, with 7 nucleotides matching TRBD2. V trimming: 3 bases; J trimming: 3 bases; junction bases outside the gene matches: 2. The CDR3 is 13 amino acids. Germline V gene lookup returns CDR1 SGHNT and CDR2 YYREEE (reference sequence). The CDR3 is CASSSGLEETQYF. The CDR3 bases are TGTGCCAGCAGCTCCGGACTAGAAGAGACCCAGTACTTC.

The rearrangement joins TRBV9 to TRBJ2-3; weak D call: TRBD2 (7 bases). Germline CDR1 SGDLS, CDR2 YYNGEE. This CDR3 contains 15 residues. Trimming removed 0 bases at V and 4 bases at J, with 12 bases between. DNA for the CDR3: TGTGCCAGCAGCGTAGGGGCGGGGGCAGCAGATACGCAGTATTTT. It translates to CASSVGAGAADTQYF.

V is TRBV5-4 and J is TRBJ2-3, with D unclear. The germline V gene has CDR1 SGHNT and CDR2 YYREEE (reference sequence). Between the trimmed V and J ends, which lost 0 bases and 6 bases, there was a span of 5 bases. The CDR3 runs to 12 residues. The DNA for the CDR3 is TGTGCCAGCAGCTTGGACTCCGATACGCAGTATTTT. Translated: CASSLDSDTQYF.

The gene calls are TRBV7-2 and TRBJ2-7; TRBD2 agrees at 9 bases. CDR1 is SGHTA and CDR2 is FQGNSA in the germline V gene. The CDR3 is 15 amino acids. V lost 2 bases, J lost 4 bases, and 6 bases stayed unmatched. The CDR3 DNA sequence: TGTGCCAGCAGCTTAAGCCTAGCGGGGTCTTACGAGCAGTACTTC. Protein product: CASSLSLAGSYEQYF.

The CDR3, as DNA: TGTGCCAGCAGTTTAGGGGAGACAGGGTTCCAGGACGAGCAGTACTTC. Translated: CASSLGETGFQDEQYF. The V and J genes are TRBV28 and TRBJ2-7, with 7 positions matching TRBD1. The V segment lost 2 bases and the J segment 5 bases; nucleotides outside the gene matches: 12. CDR1 and CDR2 from the germline V gene are MDHEN and SYDVKM. This CDR3 spans 16 amino acids.

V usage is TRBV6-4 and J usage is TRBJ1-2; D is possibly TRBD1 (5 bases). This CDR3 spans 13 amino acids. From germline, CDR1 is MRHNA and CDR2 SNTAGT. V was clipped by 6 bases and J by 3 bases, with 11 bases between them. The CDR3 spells CASRGPSHYGYTF. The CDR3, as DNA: TGTGCCAGCAGGGGACCGTCCCACTATGGCTACACCTTC.

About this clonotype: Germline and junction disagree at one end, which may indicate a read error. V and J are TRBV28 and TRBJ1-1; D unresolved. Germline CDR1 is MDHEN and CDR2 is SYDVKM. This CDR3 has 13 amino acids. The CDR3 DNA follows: TGTGCCACCAGTTTATTTTCGGGATCTGAAACTTTCTTT. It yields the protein CATSLFSGSETFF. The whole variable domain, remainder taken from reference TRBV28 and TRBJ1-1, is DVKVTQSSRYLVKRTGEKVFLECVQDMDHENMFWYRQDPGLGLRLIYFSYDVKMKEKGDIPEGYSVSREKKERFSLILESASTNQTSMYLCATSLFSGSETFFGQGTRLTVV.

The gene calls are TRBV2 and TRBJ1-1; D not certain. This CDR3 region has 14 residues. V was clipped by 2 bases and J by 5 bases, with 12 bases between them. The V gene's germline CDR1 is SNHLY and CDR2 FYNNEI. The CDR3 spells CASSERGSRTEAFF. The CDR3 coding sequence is TGTGCCAGCAGTGAACGAGGGAGCAGGACTGAAGCTTTCTTT.

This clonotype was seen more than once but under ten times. Written as DNA, the CDR3 is TGTGCCAGCGAGGCTAGCGGGGCCTACGAGCAGTACTTC. This gives the protein CASEASGAYEQYF. The chain links TRBV6-2 or TRBV6-3 to TRBJ2-7; 9 nucleotides align to TRBD2. The CDR3 spans 13 residues. Looked up from germline, CDR1 is MNHEY and CDR2 is SVGEGT. V lost 8 bases and J lost 2; bases outside the gene matches: 4.

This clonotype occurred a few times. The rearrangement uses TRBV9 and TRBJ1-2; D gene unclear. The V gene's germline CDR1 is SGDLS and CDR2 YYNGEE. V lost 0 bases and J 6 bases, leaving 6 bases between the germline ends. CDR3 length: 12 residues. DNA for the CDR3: TGTGCCAGCAGCGTAGGATCTCATGGCTACACCTTC. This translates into CASSVGSHGYTF.

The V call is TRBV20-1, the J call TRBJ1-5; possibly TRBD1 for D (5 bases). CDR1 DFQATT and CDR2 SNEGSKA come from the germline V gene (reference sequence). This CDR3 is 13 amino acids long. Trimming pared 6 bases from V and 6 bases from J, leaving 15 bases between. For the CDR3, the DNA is TGCAGTGCCGGGGGAGGGTCGGGTCAGCCCCAGCATTTT. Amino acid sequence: CSAGGGSGQPQHF.

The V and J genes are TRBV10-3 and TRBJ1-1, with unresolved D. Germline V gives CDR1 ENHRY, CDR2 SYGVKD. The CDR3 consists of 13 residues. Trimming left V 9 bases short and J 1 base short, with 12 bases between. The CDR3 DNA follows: TGTGCCATGGCTCGGGGTCAGAACACTGAAGCTTTCTTT. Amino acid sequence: CAMARGQNTEAFF.

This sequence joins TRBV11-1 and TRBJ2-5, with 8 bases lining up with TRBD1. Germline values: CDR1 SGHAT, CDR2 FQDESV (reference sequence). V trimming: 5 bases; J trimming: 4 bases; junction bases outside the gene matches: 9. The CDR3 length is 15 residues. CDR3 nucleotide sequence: TGTGCCAGCAGCCCTACGACAGGGGATGGAGAGACCCAGTACTTC. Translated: CASSPTTGDGETQYF.

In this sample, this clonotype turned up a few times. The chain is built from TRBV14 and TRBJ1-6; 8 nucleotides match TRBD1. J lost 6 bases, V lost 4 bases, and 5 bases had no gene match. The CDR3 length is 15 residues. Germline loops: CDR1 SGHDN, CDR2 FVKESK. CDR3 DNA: TGTGCCAGCAGCCCAGGACAGGGCATTAATTCACCCCTCCACTTT. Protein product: CASSPGQGINSPLHF.

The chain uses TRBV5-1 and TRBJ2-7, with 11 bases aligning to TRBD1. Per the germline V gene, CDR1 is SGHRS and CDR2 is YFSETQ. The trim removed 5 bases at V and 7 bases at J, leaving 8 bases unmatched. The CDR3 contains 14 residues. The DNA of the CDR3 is TGCGCCAGCAGAAGGACAGGGGGCGGGGAAGAGCAGTACTTC. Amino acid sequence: CASRRTGGGEEQYF.

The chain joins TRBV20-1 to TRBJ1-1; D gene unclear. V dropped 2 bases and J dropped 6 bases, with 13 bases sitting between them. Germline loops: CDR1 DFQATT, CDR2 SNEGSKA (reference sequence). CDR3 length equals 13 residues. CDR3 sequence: CSARRSGMPEAFF. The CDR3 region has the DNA TGCAGTGCTAGACGGTCGGGAATGCCTGAAGCTTTCTTT.

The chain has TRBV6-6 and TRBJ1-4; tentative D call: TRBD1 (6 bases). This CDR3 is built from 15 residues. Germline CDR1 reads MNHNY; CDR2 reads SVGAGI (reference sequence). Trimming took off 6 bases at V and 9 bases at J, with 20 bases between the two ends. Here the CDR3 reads CASRDADPQGKKLFF. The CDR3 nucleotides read TGTGCCAGCAGGGACGCTGATCCTCAGGGGAAAAAACTGTTTTTT.